This T cell receptor beta chain was documented in a study of T-cell memory formation after mild COVID-19. Study summary: TCR clusters mostly belonged to single donors. Study-level points and caveats: Day 15 to 85 contracting clones showed balanced CD4/CD8; day 15 to 37 expanders favored CD4+. Contracting clones localized mainly to CM and EM when CD4+ and mainly to EMRA when CD8+. Pre-infection memory showed some responding clones, and this suggested that cross-reactive memory joined.

The germline gives CDR1 SGHKS, CDR2 YYEKEE (reference sequence). The CDR3 totals 15 residues. Between the trimmed V and J ends, which lost 0 bases and 7 bases, there was a span of 14 bases. MiXCR, applied by TCRdb to the 5' RACE reads, yields one record per CDR3 protein. The profile covers 270,000 or so distinct CDR3 sequences, with roughly a sixth appearing a single time and 20% to 25% taken by the ten largest. A remark on this clonotype: What it binds is unknown.

The specimen was PBMCs or a T cell subset sorted from them (not recorded which). The chain links TRBV5-5 to TRBJ2-4; no definite D call. The TCR was taken from a man between 18 and 29 years old who had mild COVID-19 (a few samples of this study predate the infection). Cell type and time point are not known. The DNA for the CDR3 is TGTGCCAGCAGCTTGGCCGGTGGTCTCGGGAACATTCAGTACTTC. This translates into CASSLAGGLGNIQYF.